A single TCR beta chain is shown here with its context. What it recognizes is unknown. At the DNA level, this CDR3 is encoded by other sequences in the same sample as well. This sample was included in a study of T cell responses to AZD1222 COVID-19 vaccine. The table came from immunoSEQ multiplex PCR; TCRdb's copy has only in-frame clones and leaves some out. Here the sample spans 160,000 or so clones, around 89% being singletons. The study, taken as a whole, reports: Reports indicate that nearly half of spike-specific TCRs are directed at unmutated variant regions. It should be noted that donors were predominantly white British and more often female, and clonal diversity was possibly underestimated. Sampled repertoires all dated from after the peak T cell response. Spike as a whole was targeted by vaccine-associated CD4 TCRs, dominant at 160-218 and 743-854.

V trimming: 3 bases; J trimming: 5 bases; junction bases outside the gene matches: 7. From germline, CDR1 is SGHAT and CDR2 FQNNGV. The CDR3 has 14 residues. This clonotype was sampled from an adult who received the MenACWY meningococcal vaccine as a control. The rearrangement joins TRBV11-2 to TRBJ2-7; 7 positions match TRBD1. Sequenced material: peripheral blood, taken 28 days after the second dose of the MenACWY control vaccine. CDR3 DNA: TGTGCCAGCAGCTTCCAGGGGGTTCTCGACGAGCAGTACTTC. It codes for CASSFQGVLDEQYF.